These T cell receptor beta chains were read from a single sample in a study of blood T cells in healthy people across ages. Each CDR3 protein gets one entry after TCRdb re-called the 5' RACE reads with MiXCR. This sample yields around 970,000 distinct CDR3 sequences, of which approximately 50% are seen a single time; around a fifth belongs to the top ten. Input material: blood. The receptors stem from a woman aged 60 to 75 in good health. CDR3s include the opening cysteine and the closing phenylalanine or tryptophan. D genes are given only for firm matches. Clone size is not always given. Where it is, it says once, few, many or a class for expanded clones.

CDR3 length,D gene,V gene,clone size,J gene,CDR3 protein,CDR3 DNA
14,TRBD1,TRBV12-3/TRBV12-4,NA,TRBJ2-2,CASGGQRNTGELFF,TGTGCCAGCGGGGGACAGAGGAACACCGGGGAGCTGTTTTTT
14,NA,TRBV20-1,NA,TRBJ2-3,CSARDTTSTDTQYF,TGCAGTGCTAGAGATACGACATCCACAGATACGCAGTATTTT
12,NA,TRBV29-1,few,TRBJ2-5,CSVGAAKETQYF,TGCAGCGTTGGGGCAGCTAAAGAGACCCAGTACTTC
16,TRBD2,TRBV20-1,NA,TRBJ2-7,CSARDSYSGSSYEQYF,TGCAGTGCTAGAGATTCCTATAGCGGGAGCTCCTACGAGCAGTACTTC
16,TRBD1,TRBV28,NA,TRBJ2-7,CASSLSPTGRAYEQYF,TGTGCCAGCAGTTTATCCCCGACAGGGAGAGCCTACGAGCAGTACTTC
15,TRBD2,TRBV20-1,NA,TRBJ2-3,CSAHSGGSSTDTQYF,TGCAGTGCTCATAGCGGGGGCTCTAGCACAGATACGCAGTATTTT
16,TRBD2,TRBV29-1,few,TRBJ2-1,CSVAGTSGNTYNEQFF,TGCAGCGTGGCTGGGACTAGCGGGAACACCTACAATGAGCAGTTCTTC
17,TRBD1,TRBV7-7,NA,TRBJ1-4,CASSLVVRRQGDEKLFF,TGTGCCAGCAGCTTAGTCGTACGTCGGCAGGGGGACGAAAAACTGTTTTTT
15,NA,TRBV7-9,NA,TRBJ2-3,CASSSREGLSDTQYF,TGTGCCAGCAGCTCTAGAGAGGGTCTATCAGATACGCAGTATTTT
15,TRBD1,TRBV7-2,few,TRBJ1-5,CASSLGQGAIQPQHF,TGTGCCAGCAGCTTAGGACAGGGGGCAATTCAGCCCCAGCATTTT
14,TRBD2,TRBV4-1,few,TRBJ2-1,CASRGLAGLNEQFF,TGCGCCAGCAGAGGACTAGCGGGGCTCAATGAGCAGTTCTTC
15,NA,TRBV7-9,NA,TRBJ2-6,CASSSGPSGANVLTF,TGTGCCAGCAGCTCCGGGCCCTCTGGGGCCAACGTCCTGACTTTC
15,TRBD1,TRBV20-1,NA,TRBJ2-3,CSATGTGLSTDTQYF,TGCAGTGCAACCGGGACAGGGCTTAGCACAGATACGCAGTATTTT
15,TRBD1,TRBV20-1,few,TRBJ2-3,CSARDNYQGADTQYF,TGCAGTGCTAGAGATAACTACCAGGGGGCAGATACGCAGTATTTT
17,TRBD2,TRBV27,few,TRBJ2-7,CASSLLAGPNYPYEQYF,TGTGCCAGCAGTCTATTAGCGGGACCAAACTACCCCTACGAGCAGTACTTC
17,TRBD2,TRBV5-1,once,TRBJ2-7,CASSSGTSGMLENGQYF,TGCGCCAGCAGCTCCGGGACTAGCGGAATGCTTGAAAACGGGCAGTACTTC
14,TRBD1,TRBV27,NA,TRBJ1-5,CASSPTGVVWPQHF,TGTGCCAGCAGTCCGACAGGGGTGGTATGGCCCCAGCATTTT
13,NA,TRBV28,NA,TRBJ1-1,CASSRIGDTEAFF,TGTGCCAGCAGTCGGATAGGGGATACTGAAGCTTTCTTT
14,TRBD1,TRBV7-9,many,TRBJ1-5,CASSLTGLSQPQHF,TGTGCCAGCAGCTTGACAGGGCTGTCGCAGCCCCAGCATTTT
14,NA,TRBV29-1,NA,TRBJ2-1,CSVAKGYHYNEQFF,TGCAGCGTTGCAAAGGGCTACCACTACAATGAGCAGTTCTTC
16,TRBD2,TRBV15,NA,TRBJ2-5,CATSRGEAGEMRTQYF,TGTGCCACCAGCAGAGGTGAAGCGGGAGAAATGCGGACCCAGTACTTC
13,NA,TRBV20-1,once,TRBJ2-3,CSAKVSGTDTQYF,TGCAGTGCTAAGGTTTCAGGGACAGATACGCAGTATTTT
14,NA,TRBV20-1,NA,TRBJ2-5,CSAPPVPQIETQYF,TGCAGTGCCCCGCCGGTACCCCAAATAGAGACCCAGTACTTC
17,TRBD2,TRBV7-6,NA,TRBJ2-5,CASSHPVAGGRGETQYF,TGTGCCAGCAGCCACCCTGTAGCGGGAGGAAGGGGAGAGACCCAGTACTTC
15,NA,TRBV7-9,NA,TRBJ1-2,CASSLDGSGYYGYTF,TGTGCCAGCAGCTTAGATGGGAGCGGTTACTATGGCTACACCTTC
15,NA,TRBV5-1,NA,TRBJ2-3,CASSLGGRSGDMQYF,TGCGCCAGCAGCTTAGGTGGGAGAAGCGGAGATATGCAGTATTTT
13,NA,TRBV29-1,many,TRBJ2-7,CSVLGFSSYEQYF,TGCAGCGTCCTCGGGTTCAGCTCCTACGAGCAGTACTTC
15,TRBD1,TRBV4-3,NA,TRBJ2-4,CASSQDWDSLNIQYF,TGCGCCAGCAGCCAAGATTGGGACAGCTTAAACATTCAGTACTTC
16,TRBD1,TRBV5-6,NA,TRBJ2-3,CASSLPGQGIKDTQYF,TGTGCCAGCAGCTTGCCCGGACAGGGCATTAAAGATACGCAGTATTTT
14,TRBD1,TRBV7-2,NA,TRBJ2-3,CASSPGTGTNMQYF,TGTGCCAGCAGCCCCGGGACAGGAACTAATATGCAGTATTTT
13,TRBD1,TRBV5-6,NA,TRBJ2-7,CASTQDRSYEQYF,TGTGCCAGCACCCAGGACAGGAGTTACGAGCAGTACTTC
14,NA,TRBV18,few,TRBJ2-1,CASSPEQTYDEQFF,TGTGCCAGCTCACCTGAGCAGACCTACGATGAGCAGTTCTTC
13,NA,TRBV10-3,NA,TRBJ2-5,CAISGTIQETQYF,TGTGCCATCAGTGGGACAATCCAAGAGACCCAGTACTTC
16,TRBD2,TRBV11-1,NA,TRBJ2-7,CASSMPVRTSVYEQYF,TGTGCCAGCAGTATGCCGGTAAGGACTAGCGTCTACGAGCAGTACTTC
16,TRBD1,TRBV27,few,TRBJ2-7,CASSLSAGTVQYEQYF,TGTGCCAGCAGTTTGTCCGCCGGGACAGTCCAATACGAGCAGTACTTC
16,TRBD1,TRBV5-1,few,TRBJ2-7,CASSFVAGTGAYEQYF,TGCGCCAGCAGCTTTGTTGCCGGGACAGGGGCCTACGAGCAGTACTTC
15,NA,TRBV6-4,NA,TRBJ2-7,CASSDTGTPPYEQYF,TGTGCCAGCAGTGACACCGGGACACCTCCCTACGAGCAGTACTTC
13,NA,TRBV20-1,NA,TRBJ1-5,CSAIPESNQPQHF,TGCAGTGCCATACCCGAGAGCAATCAGCCCCAGCATTTT
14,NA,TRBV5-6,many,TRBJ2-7,CASSFVGSSYEQYF,TGTGCCAGCAGCTTTGTAGGTAGCTCCTACGAGCAGTACTTC
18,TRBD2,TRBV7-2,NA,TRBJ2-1,CASTDSYSGGRSYNEQFF,TGTGCCAGCACCGACTCATATAGCGGGGGCCGTTCCTACAATGAGCAGTTCTTC
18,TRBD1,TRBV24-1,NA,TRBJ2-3,CATSDPNRGPYGPDTQYF,TGTGCCACCAGTGATCCCAACAGGGGCCCGTATGGTCCAGATACGCAGTATTTT
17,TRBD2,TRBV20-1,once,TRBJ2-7,CSAEGGRTSGRSYEQYF,TGCAGTGCTGAGGGGGGTAGGACTAGCGGGAGATCCTACGAGCAGTACTTC
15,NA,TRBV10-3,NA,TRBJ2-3,CASNTGGASTDTQYF,TGTGCCAGCAATACCGGGGGTGCTAGCACAGATACGCAGTATTTT
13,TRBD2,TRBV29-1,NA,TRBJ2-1,CSVVPGLNNEQFF,TGCAGCGTCGTCCCGGGACTAAACAATGAGCAGTTCTTC
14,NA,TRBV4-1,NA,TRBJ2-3,CASSLQFRTDTQYF,TGCGCCAGCAGCCTACAATTCAGAACAGATACGCAGTATTTT
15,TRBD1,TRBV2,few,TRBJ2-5,CASSDTGGGVETQYF,TGTGCCAGCAGTGATACAGGGGGCGGAGTAGAGACCCAGTACTTC